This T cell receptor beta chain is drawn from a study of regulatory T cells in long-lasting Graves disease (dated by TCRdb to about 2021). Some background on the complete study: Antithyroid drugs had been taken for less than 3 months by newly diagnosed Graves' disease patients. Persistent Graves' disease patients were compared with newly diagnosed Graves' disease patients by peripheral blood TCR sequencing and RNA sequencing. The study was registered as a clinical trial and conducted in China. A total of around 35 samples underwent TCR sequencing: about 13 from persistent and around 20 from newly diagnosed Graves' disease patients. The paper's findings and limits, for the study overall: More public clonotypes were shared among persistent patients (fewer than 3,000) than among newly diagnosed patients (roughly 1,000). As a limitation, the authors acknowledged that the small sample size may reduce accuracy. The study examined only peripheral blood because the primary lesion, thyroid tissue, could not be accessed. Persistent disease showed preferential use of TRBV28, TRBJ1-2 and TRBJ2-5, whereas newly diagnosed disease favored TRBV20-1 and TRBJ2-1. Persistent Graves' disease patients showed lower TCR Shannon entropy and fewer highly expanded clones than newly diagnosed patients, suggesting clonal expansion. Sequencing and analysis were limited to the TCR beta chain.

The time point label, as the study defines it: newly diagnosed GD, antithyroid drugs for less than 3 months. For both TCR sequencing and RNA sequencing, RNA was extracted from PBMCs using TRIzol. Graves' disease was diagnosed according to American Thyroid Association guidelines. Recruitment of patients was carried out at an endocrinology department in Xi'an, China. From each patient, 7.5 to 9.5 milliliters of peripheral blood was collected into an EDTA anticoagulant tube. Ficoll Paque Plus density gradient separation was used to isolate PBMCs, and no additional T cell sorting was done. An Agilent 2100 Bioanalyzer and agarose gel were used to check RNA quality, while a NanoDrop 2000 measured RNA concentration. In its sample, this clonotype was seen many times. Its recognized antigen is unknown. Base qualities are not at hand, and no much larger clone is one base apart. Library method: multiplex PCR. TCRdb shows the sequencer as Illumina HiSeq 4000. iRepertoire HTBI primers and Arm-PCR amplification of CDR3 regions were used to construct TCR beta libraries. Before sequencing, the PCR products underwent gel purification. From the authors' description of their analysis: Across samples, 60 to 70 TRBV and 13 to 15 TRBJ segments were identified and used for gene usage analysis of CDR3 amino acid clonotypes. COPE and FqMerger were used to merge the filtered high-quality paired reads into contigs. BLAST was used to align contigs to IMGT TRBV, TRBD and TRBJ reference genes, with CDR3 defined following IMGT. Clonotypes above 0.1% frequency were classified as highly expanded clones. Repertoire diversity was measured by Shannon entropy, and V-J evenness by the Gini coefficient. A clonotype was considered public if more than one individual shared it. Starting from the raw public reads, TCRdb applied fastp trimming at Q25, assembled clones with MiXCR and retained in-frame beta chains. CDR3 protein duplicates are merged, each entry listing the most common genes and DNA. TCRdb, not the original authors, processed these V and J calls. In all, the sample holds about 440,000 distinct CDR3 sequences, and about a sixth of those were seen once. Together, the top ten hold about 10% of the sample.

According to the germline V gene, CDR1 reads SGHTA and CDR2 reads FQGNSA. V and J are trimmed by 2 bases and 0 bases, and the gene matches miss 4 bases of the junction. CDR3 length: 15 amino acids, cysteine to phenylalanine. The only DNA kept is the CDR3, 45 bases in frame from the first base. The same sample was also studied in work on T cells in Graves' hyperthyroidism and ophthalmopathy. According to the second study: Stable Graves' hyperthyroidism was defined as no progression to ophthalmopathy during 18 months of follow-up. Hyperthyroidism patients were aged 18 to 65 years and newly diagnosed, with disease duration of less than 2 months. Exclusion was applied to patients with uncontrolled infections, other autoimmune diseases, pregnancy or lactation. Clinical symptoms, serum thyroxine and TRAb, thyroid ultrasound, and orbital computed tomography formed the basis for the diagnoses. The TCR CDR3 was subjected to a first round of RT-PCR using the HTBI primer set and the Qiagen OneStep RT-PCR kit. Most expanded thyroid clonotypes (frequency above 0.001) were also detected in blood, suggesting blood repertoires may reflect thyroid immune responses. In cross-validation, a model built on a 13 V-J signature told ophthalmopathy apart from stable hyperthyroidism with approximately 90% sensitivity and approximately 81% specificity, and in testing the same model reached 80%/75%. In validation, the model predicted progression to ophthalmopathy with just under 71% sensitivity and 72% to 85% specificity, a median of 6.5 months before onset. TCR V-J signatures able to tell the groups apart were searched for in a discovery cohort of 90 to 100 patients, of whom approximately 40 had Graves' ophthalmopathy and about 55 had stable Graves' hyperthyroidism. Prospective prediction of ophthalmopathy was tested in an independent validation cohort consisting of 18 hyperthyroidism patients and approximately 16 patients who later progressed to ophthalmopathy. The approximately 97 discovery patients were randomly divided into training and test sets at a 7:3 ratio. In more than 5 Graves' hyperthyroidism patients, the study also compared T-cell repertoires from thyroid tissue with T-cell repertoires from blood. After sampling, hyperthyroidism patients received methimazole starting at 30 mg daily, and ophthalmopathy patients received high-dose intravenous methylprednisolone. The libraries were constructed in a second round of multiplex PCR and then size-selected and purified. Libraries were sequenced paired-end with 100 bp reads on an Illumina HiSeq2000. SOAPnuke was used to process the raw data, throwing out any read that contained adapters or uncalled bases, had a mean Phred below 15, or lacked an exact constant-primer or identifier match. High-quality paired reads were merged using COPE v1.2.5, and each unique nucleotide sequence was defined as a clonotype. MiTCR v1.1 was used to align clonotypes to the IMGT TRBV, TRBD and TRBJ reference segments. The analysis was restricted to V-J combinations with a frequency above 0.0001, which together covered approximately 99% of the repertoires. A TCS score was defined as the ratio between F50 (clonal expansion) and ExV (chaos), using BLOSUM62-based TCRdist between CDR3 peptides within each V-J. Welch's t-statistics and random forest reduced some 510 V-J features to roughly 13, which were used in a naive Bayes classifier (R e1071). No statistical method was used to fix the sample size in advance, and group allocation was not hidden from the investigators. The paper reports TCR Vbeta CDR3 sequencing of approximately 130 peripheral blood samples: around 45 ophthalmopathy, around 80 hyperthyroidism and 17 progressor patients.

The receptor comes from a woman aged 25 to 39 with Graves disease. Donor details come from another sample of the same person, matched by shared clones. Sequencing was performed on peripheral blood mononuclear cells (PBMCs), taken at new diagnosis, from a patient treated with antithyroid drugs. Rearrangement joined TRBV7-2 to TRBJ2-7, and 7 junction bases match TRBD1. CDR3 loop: CASSLNRGSSYEQYF. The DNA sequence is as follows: TGTGCCAGCAGCTTAAACAGGGGTAGCTCCTACGAGCAGTACTTC.